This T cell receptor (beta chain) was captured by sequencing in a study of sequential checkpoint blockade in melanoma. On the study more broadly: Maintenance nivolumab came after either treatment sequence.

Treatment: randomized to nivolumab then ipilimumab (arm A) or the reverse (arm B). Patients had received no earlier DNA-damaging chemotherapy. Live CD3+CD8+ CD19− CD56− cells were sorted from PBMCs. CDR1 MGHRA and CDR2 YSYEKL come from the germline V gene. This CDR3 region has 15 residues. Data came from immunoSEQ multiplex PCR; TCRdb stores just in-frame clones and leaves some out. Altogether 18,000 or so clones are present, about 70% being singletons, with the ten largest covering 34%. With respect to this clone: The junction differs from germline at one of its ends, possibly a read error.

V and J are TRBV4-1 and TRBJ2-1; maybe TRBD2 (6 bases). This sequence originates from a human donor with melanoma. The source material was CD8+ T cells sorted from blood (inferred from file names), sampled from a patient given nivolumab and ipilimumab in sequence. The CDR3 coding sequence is TGCGCAAGCACGCGGGAACCCAGTCCCTACAATGAGCAGTTCTTC. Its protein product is CASTREPSPYNEQFF.